These T cell receptor beta chains were read from a single sample in a study of OX40 agonist ivuxolimab in advanced cancers. Clones were sequenced by immunoSEQ multiplex PCR, and TCRdb holds only the in-frame ones, with some missing. This repertoire shows under 25,000 clones, about four fifths found once; its top ten account for around 33%. This specimen was CD4+ or CD8+ T cells sorted from blood, taken in a trial of the OX40 agonist ivuxolimab. The receptors come from an adult with an advanced solid tumor such as melanoma, head and neck, liver or kidney cancer. The CDR3 runs from the conserved cysteine through the conserved F or W. The order of the fields is J gene, D gene, V gene, clone size, CDR3 DNA, CDR3 protein. D genes are given only for firm matches. Expanded clones are given a class, and other clones once, few, many or no size at all.

TRBJ1-6	-	TRBV27	-	TGTGCCAGCAGTTGGAGCCGGACAAATAATTCACCCCTCCACTTT	CASSWSRTNNSPLHF
TRBJ2-1	TRBD1	TRBV5-1	-	TGCGCCAGCAGCTCCGACAGGGTAGGTGAGCAGTTCTTC	CASSSDRVGEQFF
TRBJ1-3	-	TRBV7-9	-	TGTGCCAGCAGCTTAGCTGGGACCTCTGGAAACACCATATATTTT	CASSLAGTSGNTIYF
TRBJ1-1	-	TRBV2	-	TGTGCCAGCAGTGAATTGCGTTTATCCGAGGCTTTCTTT	CASSELRLSEAFF
TRBJ1-3	-	TRBV4-3	-	TGCGCCAGCAGCCAAGGAGTGGGGGAACGCACCATATATTTT	CASSQGVGERTIYF
TRBJ2-1	-	TRBV4-3	-	TGCGCCAGCAGCCAAGACTTGGGGTACAATGAGCAGTTCTTC	CASSQDLGYNEQFF
TRBJ2-3	TRBD1	TRBV7-7	-	TGTGCCAGCAGCTTTGGGACAGGGGGCATAGATACGCAGTATTTT	CASSFGTGGIDTQYF
TRBJ2-7	TRBD1	TRBV7-2	-	TGTGCCAGCAGCGCCGGGACAGCCCTCTACGAGCAGTACTTC	CASSAGTALYEQYF
TRBJ2-7	-	TRBV5-8	-	TGTGCCAGCAGCCCCCCTTCCGGGTTCTACGAGCAGTACTTC	CASSPPSGFYEQYF
TRBJ2-1	-	TRBV4-1	-	TGCGCCAGCAGCCAAGGGAATGATGAGCAGTTCTTC	CASSQGNDEQFF
TRBJ1-5	-	TRBV18	-	TGTGCCAGCTCACAGCAGGGGAGCAATCAGCCCCAGCATTTT	CASSQQGSNQPQHF
TRBJ1-1	-	TRBV19	-	TGTGCCAGTAGTATGGTAGGGGGAAACACTGAAGCTTTCTTT	CASSMVGGNTEAFF
TRBJ1-1	-	TRBV15	-	TGTGCCACCAGCAGAAGTAAAGGGCAGAACACTGAAGCTTTCTTT	CATSRSKGQNTEAFF
TRBJ2-7	TRBD1	TRBV7-7	-	TGTGCCAGCAGCCCCGACAGGGGCGACGAGCAGTACTTC	CASSPDRGDEQYF
TRBJ2-1	-	TRBV11-3	-	TGTGCCAGCAGCCCGAGCTCCTACAATGAGCAGTTCTTC	CASSPSSYNEQFF
TRBJ2-5	-	TRBV12-5	-	TGTGCTAGTGGTTTGGTAGGGCCGGGTCTTAAAGAGACCCAGTACTTC	CASGLVGPGLKETQYF
TRBJ1-2	-	TRBV28	-	TGTGCCAGCAGTTTAGGTTCCGGTCACACCTTC	CASSLGSGHTF
TRBJ2-5	TRBD1	TRBV5-1	once	TGCGCCAGCAAGGGACAGGGGCCCTCTCAAGAGACCCAGTACTTC	CASKGQGPSQETQYF
TRBJ2-5	-	TRBV12-5	once	TGTGCTAGTGGTTTGGTGTTGGGGTATGGGGAGACCCAGTACTTC	CASGLVLGYGETQYF
TRBJ2-7	-	TRBV30	-	TGTGCCTGGAGTTCGGCCGACGAGCAGTACTTC	CAWSSADEQYF
TRBJ2-1	-	TRBV30	-	TGTGCCTGGAGTGCAAGTACATTGGGAAACGAGCAGTTCTTC	CAWSASTLGNEQFF
TRBJ2-1	-	TRBV28	-	TGTGCCAGCAGAGACGGGACACGTTCGAGCTCCTACAATGAGCAGTTCTTC	CASRDGTRSSSYNEQFF
TRBJ2-1	-	TRBV7-8	-	TGTGCCAGCAGCTTAATGGGGGGCCCGAAAAGAAATGAGCAGTTCTTC	CASSLMGGPKRNEQFF
TRBJ2-7	TRBD1	TRBV5-6	-	TGTGCCAGCAGTTACGGGACAGCGTACGAGCAGTACTTC	CASSYGTAYEQYF
TRBJ1-2	TRBD1	TRBV5-1	once	TGCGCCAGCAGCTTGGGGACAGGGGACAATGGCTACACCTTC	CASSLGTGDNGYTF
TRBJ1-6	-	TRBV7-6	-	TGTGCCAGCAGCCCTAGCTCCTATAATTCACCCCTCCACTTT	CASSPSSYNSPLHF
TRBJ2-2	TRBD1	TRBV29-1	-	TGCAGCGTTACGGACGGGACAGGAGACACCGGGGAGCTGTTTTTT	CSVTDGTGDTGELFF
TRBJ2-7	-	TRBV9	-	TGTGCCAGCAGCCCCAGTGGGCATACCTACGAGCAGTACTTC	CASSPSGHTYEQYF
TRBJ1-5	-	TRBV5-6	-	TGTGCCAGCAGCTTGACAGGCAATCAGCCCCAGCATTTT	CASSLTGNQPQHF
TRBJ2-1	-	TRBV7-6	-	TGTGCCAGCAGCTTAGATGTCGGGGATGAGCAGTTCTTC	CASSLDVGDEQFF
TRBJ2-7	-	TRBV10-2	-	TGCGCCAGCAGCGGGGACAATTCCTACGAGCAGTACTTC	CASSGDNSYEQYF
TRBJ2-3	-	TRBV7-8	-	TGTGCCAGCAGCAATGACCGGGACTCCCCATCCACGTTTGGCACAGATACGCAGTATTTT	CASSNDRDSPSTFGTDTQYF
TRBJ1-5	-	TRBV5-6	-	TGTGCCAGCAGCTTGGTGGGTAATCAGCCCCAGCATTTT	CASSLVGNQPQHF
TRBJ1-2	-	TRBV5-6	-	TGTGCCAGCAGGGGTCTCTTGGGTGGCTACACCTTC	CASRGLLGGYTF
TRBJ1-2	TRBD1	TRBV9	-	TGTGCCAGCAGGAGGACAGGCTATGGCTACACCTTC	CASRRTGYGYTF
TRBJ2-6	-	TRBV4-3	-	TGCGCCAGCAGCCAACAATGGGGGAACGGGGCCAACGTCCTGACTTTC	CASSQQWGNGANVLTF
TRBJ1-1	TRBD1	TRBV27	-	TGTGCCAGCAGTTTAGGGACAGGGTGGGACACTGAAGCTTTCTTT	CASSLGTGWDTEAFF
TRBJ2-1	TRBD2	TRBV4-1	-	TGCGCCACCCGGGACTACTCCTACAATGAGCAGTTCTTC	CATRDYSYNEQFF
TRBJ1-3	-	TRBV7-9	few	TGTGCCAGCAGCCAACGTGACGACTCTGGAAACACCATATATTTT	CASSQRDDSGNTIYF
TRBJ2-7	-	TRBV11-2	-	TGTGCCAGCAGCTATGGAACGGGGGACGAGCAGTACTTC	CASSYGTGDEQYF
TRBJ1-1	-	TRBV11-2	-	TGTGCCAGCAACTCCGGGGACTCTTTGAACACTGAAGCTTTCTTT	CASNSGDSLNTEAFF
TRBJ2-2	-	TRBV27	few	TGTGCCAGCAGTTTGGGCAGCGGAGAGCTGTTTTTT	CASSLGSGELFF
TRBJ1-2	-	TRBV5-4	-	TGTGCCAGCAGCTTGGATGGGACCAGCCATGGCTACACCTTC	CASSLDGTSHGYTF
TRBJ1-5	-	TRBV7-9	-	TGTGCCAGCAGCCGAGGAACAGTTAATCAGCCCCAGCATTTT	CASSRGTVNQPQHF
TRBJ1-5	-	TRBV7-2	-	TGTGCCAGCAGCTTAGGCCCTTATAGCAATCAGCCCCAGCATTTT	CASSLGPYSNQPQHF
TRBJ1-4	TRBD1	TRBV15	-	TGTGCCACCAGCAGAGAGATAACGACAGGGTATACCAATGAAAAACTGTTTTTT	CATSREITTGYTNEKLFF
TRBJ2-4	-	TRBV19	-	TGTGCCAGTAGTATTGTTCAGGGAAACATTCAGTACTTC	CASSIVQGNIQYF
TRBJ1-1	-	TRBV7-6	-	TGTGCCAGCATGTCTGTCGAGAACACTGAAGCTTTCTTT	CASMSVENTEAFF
TRBJ1-2	TRBD1	TRBV4-1	-	TGCGCCAGCAGTGGGGGACAGTTGAGGGGCTACACCTTC	CASSGGQLRGYTF
TRBJ2-5	-	TRBV7-8	-	TGTGCCAGCAGCTTAGAAGTCCCCGAGACCCAGTACTTC	CASSLEVPETQYF
TRBJ2-7	TRBD1	TRBV10-3	once	TGTGCCATCAGTGAGACGGACAGGTCGATCTCCTACGAGCAGTACTTC	CAISETDRSISYEQYF
TRBJ2-7	-	TRBV29-1	-	TGCAGCGTTGAGTTGGGTTACGAGCAGTACTTC	CSVELGYEQYF
TRBJ1-4	-	TRBV15	-	TGTGCCACCAGCAGTACCGGGACAAACCTTTTTGCAACTAATGAAAAACTGTTTTTT	CATSSTGTNLFATNEKLFF
TRBJ1-3	-	TRBV7-9	-	TGTGCCAGCAGCTCACCATTAGGACGGGCATCTGGAAACACCATATATTTT	CASSSPLGRASGNTIYF